This entry concerns a single T cell receptor (beta chain). Its antigen is not known. This sample was taken from a study of a mutant IDH1 vaccine in newly diagnosed glioma. Background on the study: Treated patients were approximately 60% male, 37.5% female, mean age 40.4 years. Before enrollment, the patients had been treated with radiotherapy alone, temozolomide alone, or both together. Most of them had received both. Study-level findings and limits: Evidence of vaccine-induced immune responses was documented in approximately 93% of patients.

Assay used: immunoSEQ multiplex PCR; TCRdb lists only in-frame clones, some missing. The profile shows some 87,000 clones, around three quarters of them singletons. Time point meaning: baseline, week 1 (first vaccination visit). Stated treatment: pre-vaccination baseline after standard-of-care therapy. The donors had new WHO grade 3 or 4 astrocytomas; these were IDH1-mutant and ATRX-lost. The CDR3 is made up of 12 amino acids. Per germline, CDR1 LGHNA and CDR2 YSLEER. Trimming cost V 1 base and J 10 bases, with 8 bases left between them. The V call is TRBV4-3, the J call TRBJ2-1; D call uncertain. This sequence originates from a middle-aged man with glioma. This material consisted of PBMCs, taken from a glioma patient treated with radiotherapy, temozolomide or both. CDR3 amino acids: CASSQGVYEQFF. CDR3 nucleotide sequence: TGCGCCAGCAGCCAAGGTGTCTACGAGCAGTTCTTC.